The clone carrying this T cell receptor (beta chain) was found many times. The data stem from a study of metastatic and nonmetastatic thyroid tumors. Germline V CDR1 and CDR2: LNHDA, SQIVND (reference sequence). The V gene end was trimmed by 6 bases and the J gene end by 6 bases; junction bases not matched to a gene: 1. This CDR3 contains 12 residues. TCRdb called clones again from the PCR reads with MiXCR. The sample lists just over 20,000 clones; around 12% were seen once. Treatment of any kind had been given to no patient before thyroid surgery. The TCR sequence derives from a female donor with papillary thyroid cancer or a benign thyroid nodule (not recorded which). Some clones in this sample may be carry-over from other donors' samples. The V and J genes are TRBV19 and TRBJ2-7, with 11 bases fitting TRBD1. Material for sequencing was blood. This chain's CDR3 is CASRGQGGEQYF. The DNA for the CDR3 is TGTGCCAGTAGGGGACAGGGGGGCGAGCAGTACTTC.